This T cell receptor beta chain was sequenced during a study of blood T cell repertoires in COVID-19. The overall study: Samples came from the United States, Italy and Spain, spanning acute and convalescent COVID-19.

The table came from immunoSEQ multiplex PCR; TCRdb's copy has only in-frame clones and leaves some out. The table shows some 150,000 clones, with approximately 80% occurring only once. Per the germline V gene, CDR1 is MNHNS and CDR2 is SASEGT. The CDR3 length is 14 residues. The J segment lost 3 bases and the V segment lost 1 base, leaving 3 bases of the junction unmatched. This TCR was sampled from a woman aged 45 to 65 with acute or convalescent COVID-19. The specimen sequenced was peripheral blood. The chain is built from TRBV6-1 and TRBJ2-7; 7 positions agree with TRBD2. Here the CDR3 DNA reads TGTGCCAGCAGTGAAGGCGGGAGCAACTACGAGCAGTACTTC. Protein: CASSEGGSNYEQYF.